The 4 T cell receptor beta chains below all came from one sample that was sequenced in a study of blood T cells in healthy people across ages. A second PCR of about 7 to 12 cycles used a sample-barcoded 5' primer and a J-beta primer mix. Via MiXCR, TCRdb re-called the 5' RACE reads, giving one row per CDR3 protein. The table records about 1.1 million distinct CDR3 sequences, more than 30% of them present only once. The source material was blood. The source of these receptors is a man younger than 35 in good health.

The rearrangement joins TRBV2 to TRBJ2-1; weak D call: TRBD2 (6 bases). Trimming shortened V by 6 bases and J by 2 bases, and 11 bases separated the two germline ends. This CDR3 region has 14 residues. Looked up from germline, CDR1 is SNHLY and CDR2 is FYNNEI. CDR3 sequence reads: CASRGSGPYNEQFF. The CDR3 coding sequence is TGTGCCAGCAGGGGTAGCGGCCCCTACAATGAGCAGTTCTTC.

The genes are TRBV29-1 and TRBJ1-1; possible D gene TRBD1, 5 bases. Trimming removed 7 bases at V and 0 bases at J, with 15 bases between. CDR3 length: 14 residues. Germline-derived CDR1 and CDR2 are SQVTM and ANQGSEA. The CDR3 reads CSGQRGLLNTEAFF. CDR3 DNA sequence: TGCAGCGGACAGAGGGGTCTCTTGAACACTGAAGCTTTCTTT.

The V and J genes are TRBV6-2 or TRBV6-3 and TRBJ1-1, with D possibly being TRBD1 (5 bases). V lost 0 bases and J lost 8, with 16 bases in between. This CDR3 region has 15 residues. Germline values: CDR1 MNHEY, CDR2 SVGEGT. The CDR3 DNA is TGTGCCAGCAGTTACTCTGGTTCCGACAGTAGAGAAGCTTTCTTT. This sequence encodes CASSYSGSDSREAFF.

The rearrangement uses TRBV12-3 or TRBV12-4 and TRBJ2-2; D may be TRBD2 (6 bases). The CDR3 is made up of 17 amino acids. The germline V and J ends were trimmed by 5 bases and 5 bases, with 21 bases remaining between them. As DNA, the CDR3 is TGTGCCAGCAGTCCACCCGGGGGAACTCCTTTTACCGGGGAGCTGTTTTTT. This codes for CASSPPGGTPFTGELFF.